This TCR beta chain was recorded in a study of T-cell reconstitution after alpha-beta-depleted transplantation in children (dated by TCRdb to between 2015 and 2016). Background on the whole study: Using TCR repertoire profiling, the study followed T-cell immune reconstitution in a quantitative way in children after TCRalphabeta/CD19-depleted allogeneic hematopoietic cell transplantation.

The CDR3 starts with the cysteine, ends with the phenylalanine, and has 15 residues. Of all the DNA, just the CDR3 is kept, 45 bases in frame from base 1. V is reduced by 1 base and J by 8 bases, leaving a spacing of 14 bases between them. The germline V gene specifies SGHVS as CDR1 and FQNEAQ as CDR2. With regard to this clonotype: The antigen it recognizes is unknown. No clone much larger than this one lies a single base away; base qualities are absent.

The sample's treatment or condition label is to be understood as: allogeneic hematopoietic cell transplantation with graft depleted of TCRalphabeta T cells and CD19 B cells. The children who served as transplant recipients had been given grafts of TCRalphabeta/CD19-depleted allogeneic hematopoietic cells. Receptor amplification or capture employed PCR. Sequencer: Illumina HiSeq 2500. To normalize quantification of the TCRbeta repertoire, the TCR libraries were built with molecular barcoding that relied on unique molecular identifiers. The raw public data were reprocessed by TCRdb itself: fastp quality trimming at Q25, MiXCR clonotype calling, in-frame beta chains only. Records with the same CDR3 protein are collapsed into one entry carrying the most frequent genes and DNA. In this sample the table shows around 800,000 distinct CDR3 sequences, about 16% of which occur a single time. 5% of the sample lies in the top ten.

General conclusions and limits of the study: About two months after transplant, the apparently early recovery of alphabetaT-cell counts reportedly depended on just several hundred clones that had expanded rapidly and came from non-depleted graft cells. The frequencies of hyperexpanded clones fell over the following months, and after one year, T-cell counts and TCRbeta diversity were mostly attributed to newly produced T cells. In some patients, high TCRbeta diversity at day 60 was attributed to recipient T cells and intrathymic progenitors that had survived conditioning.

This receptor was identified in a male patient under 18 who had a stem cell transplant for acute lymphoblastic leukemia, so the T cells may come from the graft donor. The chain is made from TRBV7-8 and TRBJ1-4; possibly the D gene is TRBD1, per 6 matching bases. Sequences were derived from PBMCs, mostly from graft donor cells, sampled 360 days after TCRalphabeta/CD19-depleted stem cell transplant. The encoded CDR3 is CASSLGGARREKLFF. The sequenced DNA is TGTGCCAGCAGCTTAGGGGGGGCCCGTCGCGAAAAACTGTTTTTT.